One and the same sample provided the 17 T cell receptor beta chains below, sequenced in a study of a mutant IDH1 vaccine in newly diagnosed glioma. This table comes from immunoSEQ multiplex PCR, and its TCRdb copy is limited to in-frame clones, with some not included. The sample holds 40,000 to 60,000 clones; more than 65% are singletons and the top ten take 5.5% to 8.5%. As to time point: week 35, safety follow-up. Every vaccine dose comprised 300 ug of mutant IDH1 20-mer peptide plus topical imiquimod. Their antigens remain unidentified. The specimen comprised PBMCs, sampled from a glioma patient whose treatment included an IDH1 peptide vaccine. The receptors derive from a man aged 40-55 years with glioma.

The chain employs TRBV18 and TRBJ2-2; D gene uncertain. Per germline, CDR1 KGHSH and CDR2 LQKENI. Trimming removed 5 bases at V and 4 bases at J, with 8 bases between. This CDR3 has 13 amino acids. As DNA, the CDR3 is TGTGCCAGCTCATGGTCCGCCACCGGGGAGCTGTTTTTT. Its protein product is CASSWSATGELFF.

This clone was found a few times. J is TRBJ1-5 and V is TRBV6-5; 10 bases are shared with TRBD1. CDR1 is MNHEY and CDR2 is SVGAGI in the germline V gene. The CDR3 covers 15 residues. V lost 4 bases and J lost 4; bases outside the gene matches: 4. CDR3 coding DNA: TGTGCCAGCAGTTCCCGGACAGGGGGAAATCAGCCCCAGCATTTT. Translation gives CASSSRTGGNQPQHF.

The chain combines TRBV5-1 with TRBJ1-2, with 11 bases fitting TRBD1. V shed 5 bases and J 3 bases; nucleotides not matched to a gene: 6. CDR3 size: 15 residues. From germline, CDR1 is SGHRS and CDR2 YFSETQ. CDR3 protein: CASRRTGGADYGYTF. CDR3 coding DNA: TGCGCCAGCAGGAGGACAGGGGGCGCGGACTATGGCTACACCTTC.

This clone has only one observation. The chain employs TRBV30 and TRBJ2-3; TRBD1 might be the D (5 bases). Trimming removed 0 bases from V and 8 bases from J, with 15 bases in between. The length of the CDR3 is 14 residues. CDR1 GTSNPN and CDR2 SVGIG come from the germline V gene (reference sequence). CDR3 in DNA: TGTGCCTGGAGTGTACCCCAACAGGCCCGTACGCAGTATTTT. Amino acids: CAWSVPQQARTQYF. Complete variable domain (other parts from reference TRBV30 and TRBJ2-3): SQTIHQWPATLVQPVGSPLSLECTVEGTSNPNLYWYRQAAGRGLQLLFYSVGIGQISSEVPQNLSASRPQDRQFILSSKKLLLSDSGFYLCAWSVPQQARTQYFGPGTRLTVL.

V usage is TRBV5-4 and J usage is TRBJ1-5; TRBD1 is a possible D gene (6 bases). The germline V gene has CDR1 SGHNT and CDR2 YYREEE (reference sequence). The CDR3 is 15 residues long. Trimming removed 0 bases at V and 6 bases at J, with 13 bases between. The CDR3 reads CASSLDGGAGQPQHF. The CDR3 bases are TGTGCCAGCAGCTTGGACGGGGGCGCGGGTCAGCCCCAGCATTTT. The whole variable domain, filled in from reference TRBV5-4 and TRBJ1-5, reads ETGVTQSPTHLIKTRGQQVTLRCSSQSGHNTVSWYQQALGQGPQFIFQYYREEENGRGNFPPRFSGLQFPNYSSELNVNALELDDSALYLCASSLDGGAGQPQHFGDGTRLSIL.

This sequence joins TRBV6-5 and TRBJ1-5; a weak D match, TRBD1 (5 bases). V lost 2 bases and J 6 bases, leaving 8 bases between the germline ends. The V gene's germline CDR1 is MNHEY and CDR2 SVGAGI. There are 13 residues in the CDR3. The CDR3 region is CASSYGGGQPQHF. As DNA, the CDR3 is TGTGCCAGCAGTTACGGGGGAGGTCAGCCCCAGCATTTT.

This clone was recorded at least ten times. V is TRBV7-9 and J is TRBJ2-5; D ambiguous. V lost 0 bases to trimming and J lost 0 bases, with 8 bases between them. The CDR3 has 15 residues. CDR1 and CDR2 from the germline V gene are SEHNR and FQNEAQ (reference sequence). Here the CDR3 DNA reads TGTGCCAGCAGCTTAGCGCAAGGGAACCAAGAGACCCAGTACTTC. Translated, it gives CASSLAQGNQETQYF.

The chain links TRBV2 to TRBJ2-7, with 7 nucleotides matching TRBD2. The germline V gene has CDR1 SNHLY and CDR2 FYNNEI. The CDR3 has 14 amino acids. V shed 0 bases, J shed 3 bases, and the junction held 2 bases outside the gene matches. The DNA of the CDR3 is TGTGCCAGCAGTGAAGCTGGGAGGGGCTACGAGCAGTACTTC. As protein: CASSEAGRGYEQYF.

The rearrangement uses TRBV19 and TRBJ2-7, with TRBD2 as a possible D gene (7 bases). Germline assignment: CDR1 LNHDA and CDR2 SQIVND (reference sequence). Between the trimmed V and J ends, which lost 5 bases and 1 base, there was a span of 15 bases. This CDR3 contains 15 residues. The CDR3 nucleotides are TGTGCCAGTAGTCGGGACTACGGGACATCCTACGAGCAGTACTTC. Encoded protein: CASSRDYGTSYEQYF.

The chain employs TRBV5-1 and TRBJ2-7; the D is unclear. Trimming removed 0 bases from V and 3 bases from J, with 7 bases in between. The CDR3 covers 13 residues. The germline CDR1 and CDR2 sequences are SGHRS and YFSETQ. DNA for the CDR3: TGCGCCAGCAGCTTGGCAGGAGTCTACGAGCAGTACTTC. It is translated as CASSLAGVYEQYF.

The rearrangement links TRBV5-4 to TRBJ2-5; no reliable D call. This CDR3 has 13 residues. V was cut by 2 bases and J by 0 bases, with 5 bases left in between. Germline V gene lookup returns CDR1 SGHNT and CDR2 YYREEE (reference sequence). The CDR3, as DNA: TGTGCCAGCAGCTTCGAGTACCAAGAGACCCAGTACTTC. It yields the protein CASSFEYQETQYF.

The CDR3 is CASSPDSVQETQYF. Here the CDR3 DNA reads TGTGCCAGCAGTCCGGACAGTGTCCAAGAGACCCAGTACTTC. The chain carries TRBV2 and TRBJ2-5; a weak D match, TRBD1 (6 bases). V lost 5 bases to trimming and J lost 1 base, with 11 bases between them. The CDR3 extends over 14 amino acids. In germline, CDR1 is SNHLY, CDR2 FYNNEI.

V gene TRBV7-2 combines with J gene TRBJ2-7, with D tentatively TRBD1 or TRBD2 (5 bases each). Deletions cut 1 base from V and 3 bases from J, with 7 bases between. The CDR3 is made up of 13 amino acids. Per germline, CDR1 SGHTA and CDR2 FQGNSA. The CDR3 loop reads CASSLGGYYEQYF. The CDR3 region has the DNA TGTGCCAGCAGCTTAGGGGGGTACTACGAGCAGTACTTC.

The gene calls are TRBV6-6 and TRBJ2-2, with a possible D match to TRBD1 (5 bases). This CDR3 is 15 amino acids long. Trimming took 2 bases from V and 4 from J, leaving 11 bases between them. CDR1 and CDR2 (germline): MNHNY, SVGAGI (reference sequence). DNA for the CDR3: TGTGCCAGCAGTTACGGCAGGGCCGGCACCGGGGAGCTGTTTTTT. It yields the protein CASSYGRAGTGELFF.

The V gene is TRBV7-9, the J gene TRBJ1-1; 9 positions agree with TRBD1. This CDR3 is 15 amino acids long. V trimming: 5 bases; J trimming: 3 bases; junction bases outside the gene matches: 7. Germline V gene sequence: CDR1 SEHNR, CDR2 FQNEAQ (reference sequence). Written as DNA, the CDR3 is TGTGCCAGCAGCCCGGGGACAGGGCCGGACACTGAAGCTTTCTTT. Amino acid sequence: CASSPGTGPDTEAFF.

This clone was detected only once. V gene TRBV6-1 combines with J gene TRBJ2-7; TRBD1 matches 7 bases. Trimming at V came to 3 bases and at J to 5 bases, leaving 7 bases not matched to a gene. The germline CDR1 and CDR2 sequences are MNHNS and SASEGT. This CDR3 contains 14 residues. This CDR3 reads CASSDPGGVDEQYF. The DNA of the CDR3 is TGTGCCAGCAGTGACCCAGGGGGAGTAGACGAGCAGTACTTC.

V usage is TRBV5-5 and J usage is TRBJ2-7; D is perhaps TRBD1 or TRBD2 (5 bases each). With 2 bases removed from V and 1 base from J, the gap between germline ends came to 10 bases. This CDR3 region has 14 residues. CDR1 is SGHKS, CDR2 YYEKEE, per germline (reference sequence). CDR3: CASSLRGGSYEQYF. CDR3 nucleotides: TGTGCCAGCAGCTTAAGGGGCGGGTCCTACGAGCAGTACTTC.